The entry below describes one TCR beta chain. The CDR3 sequence is 11 residues long. V was pared by 3 bases and J by 6 bases, with 9 bases between. Per germline, CDR1 DFQATT and CDR2 SNEGSKA (reference sequence). The sample belongs to a study of blood T cell repertoires in COVID-19. Data came from immunoSEQ multiplex PCR; TCRdb stores just in-frame clones and leaves some out. The sample lists fewer than 350,000 clones; 88% were seen once. This sequence was found in a man in his late teens or twenties with active or convalescent COVID-19. This chain uses TRBV20-1 with TRBJ2-7; tentatively, D is TRBD2 (6 bases). Material for sequencing was peripheral blood. Here the CDR3 reads CSARGGPEQYF. CDR3 coding DNA: TGCAGTGCTAGGGGGGGACCCGAGCAGTACTTC.